This entry describes one T cell receptor (beta chain). Its antigen is as yet unknown. The data derive from a study of cytomegalovirus exposure and HLA in healthy donors. The study's findings and limits: Most sequenced TCRs were rare (though some public TCRs occurred in many donors). Reports showed the classifier diagnosing cytomegalovirus status with high specificity and sensitivity.

Among the roughly 110 subjects of the validation cohort, separate from the roughly 730-subject first cohort, were the donors. Sequenced by immunoSEQ multiplex PCR; TCRdb stores in-frame clones only, minus some. Here the sample spans tens of thousands of clones, over 90% being singletons. The clonotype originates from a woman in her late teens or twenties in good health and CMV-seropositive. Input material: PBMCs.

The CDR3 loop reads CASSYSYRGSTEAFF. The CDR3 DNA reads TGTGCCAGCAGTTACTCGTATAGGGGCTCCACTGAAGCTTTCTTT. The chain uses TRBV6-5 and TRBJ1-1; tentative D call: TRBD1 (5 bases). From germline, CDR1 is MNHEY and CDR2 SVGAGI. Between the trimmed V and J ends, which lost 0 bases and 4 bases, there was a span of 12 bases. This CDR3 has 15 residues.